Listed below are T cell receptor beta chains from one sample, sequenced in a study of CD8 T cells in Susac syndrome. TCRdb re-called the immunoSEQ multiplex PCR reads through MiXCR, storing one row per CDR3 protein. The sample contains about 180,000 distinct CDR3 sequences, 90% to 95% of which appear only once. Sequencing used CD8+ T cells from PBMCs. The origin of the receptors is a human donor with multiple sclerosis. Both conserved end residues are part of each CDR3. D genes are given only for firm matches. A row's size may be missing; if present it is once, few, many or a size class.

J gene | clone size | V gene | D gene | CDR3 DNA | CDR3 protein
TRBJ1-5 | NA | TRBV5-1 | TRBD1 | TGCGCCAGCAGCCGGGACAGGGAATTTTTGATTAGCAATCAGCCCCAGCATTTT | CASSRDREFLISNQPQHF
TRBJ2-2 | NA | TRBV5-1 | NA | TGCGCCAGCAGCCCTAGGGGCTGGGAGCTGTTTTTT | CASSPRGWELFF
TRBJ2-5 | NA | TRBV28 | TRBD1 | TGTGCCAGCAGTCCTATACAGGGGCGCCGGGAGACCCAGTACTTC | CASSPIQGRRETQYF
TRBJ2-1 | NA | TRBV11-2 | NA | TGTGCCAGCAGCTCGGCGAGCTACAATGAGCAGTTCTTC | CASSSASYNEQFF
TRBJ2-1 | NA | TRBV7-3 | TRBD2 | TGTGCCAGCAGCTCGGGACTAGCGGGAACCTCCTACAATGAGCAGTTCTTC | CASSSGLAGTSYNEQFF
TRBJ2-7 | NA | TRBV7-9 | NA | TGTGCCAGCAGCGGCTGGACGAACTCCTACGAGCAGTACTTC | CASSGWTNSYEQYF
TRBJ2-3 | NA | TRBV7-9 | NA | TGTGCCAGCGGCGGCGGGACCAAGGATACGCAGTATTTT | CASGGGTKDTQYF
TRBJ1-2 | NA | TRBV29-1 | TRBD1 | TGCAGCGTGTTCACAGGGGCCTATGGCTACACCTTC | CSVFTGAYGYTF
TRBJ1-2 | NA | TRBV12-3/TRBV12-4 | TRBD1 | TGTGCCAGCAGTCCCAGGGGGATCCACACCTTC | CASSPRGIHTF
TRBJ2-3 | NA | TRBV2 | NA | TGTGCCAGCAGTGAATTGGCGGAAACAGATACGCAGTATTTT | CASSELAETDTQYF
TRBJ1-3 | NA | TRBV6-5 | NA | TGTGCCAGCAGTTACTATGTCTCGGGGCACTCTGGAAACACCATATATTTT | CASSYYVSGHSGNTIYF
TRBJ2-1 | NA | TRBV11-1 | TRBD2 | TGTGCCAGCACCTTAGGGCTAGCGGGGGGGCGCGGTGAGCAGTTCTTC | CASTLGLAGGRGEQFF
TRBJ2-1 | NA | TRBV9 | NA | TGTGCCAGCAGCGACAGGGGGGGGTTAAAGGATGAGCAGTTCTTC | CASSDRGGLKDEQFF
TRBJ2-7 | NA | TRBV2 | TRBD2 | TGTGCCAGCAGTACGGGACTAGCGGCTACCTACGAGCAGTACTTC | CASSTGLAATYEQYF
TRBJ2-1 | NA | TRBV4-1 | TRBD1 | TGCGCCAGCAGCCAGGCGAAGACAGGGGTTGTTGAGCAGTTCTTC | CASSQAKTGVVEQFF
TRBJ1-3 | once | TRBV2 | NA | TGTGCCAGCGGGGGACAAAGCTCTGGAAACACCATATATTTT | CASGGQSSGNTIYF
TRBJ2-1 | NA | TRBV7-9 | NA | TGTGCCAGCAGCCAACTTAAGGATGAGCAGTTCTTC | CASSQLKDEQFF
TRBJ2-7 | NA | TRBV11-1 | NA | TGTGCCAGCAGCTTAGAACAGTCCTACGAGCAGTACTTC | CASSLEQSYEQYF
TRBJ2-2 | once | TRBV10-1 | NA | TGCGCCAGCAGTGAGTCAGGAGGGAACGGGGAGCTGTTTTTT | CASSESGGNGELFF
TRBJ1-2 | NA | TRBV13 | NA | TGTGCCAGCAGCCCGACTCAGGAAGCTGGCAATGGCTACACCTTC | CASSPTQEAGNGYTF
TRBJ2-1 | NA | TRBV7-3 | NA | TGTGCCAGCAGCCCGGGACACCCGCGGGATGAGCAGTTCTTC | CASSPGHPRDEQFF
TRBJ2-1 | NA | TRBV20-1 | TRBD2 | TGCAGTGCTTTTACCGGGACTAGCGGGATTTCGAATGAGCAGTTCTTC | CSAFTGTSGISNEQFF
TRBJ2-7 | NA | TRBV2 | NA | TGTGCCAGCAGTGGTTGGGACGAGCAGTACTTC | CASSGWDEQYF
TRBJ2-1 | NA | TRBV2 | TRBD2 | TGTGCCAGCACCCCGGGGGGGGCTAGCCTTTACAATGAGCAGTTCTTC | CASTPGGASLYNEQFF
TRBJ2-7 | NA | TRBV19 | TRBD1 | TGTGCCAGTACGCCGGGACAGGGCGCCTACGAGCAGTACTTC | CASTPGQGAYEQYF